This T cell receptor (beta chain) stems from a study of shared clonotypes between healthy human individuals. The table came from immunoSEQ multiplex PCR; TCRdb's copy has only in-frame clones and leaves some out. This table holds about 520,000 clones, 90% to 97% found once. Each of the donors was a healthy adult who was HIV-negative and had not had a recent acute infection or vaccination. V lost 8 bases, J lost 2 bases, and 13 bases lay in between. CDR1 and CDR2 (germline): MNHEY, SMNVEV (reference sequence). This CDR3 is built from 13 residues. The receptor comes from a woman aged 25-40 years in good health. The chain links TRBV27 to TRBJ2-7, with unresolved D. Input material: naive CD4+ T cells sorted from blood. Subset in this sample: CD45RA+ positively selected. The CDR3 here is CASARKVAYEQYF. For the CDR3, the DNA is TGTGCCAGCGCACGGAAGGTGGCCTACGAGCAGTACTTC.